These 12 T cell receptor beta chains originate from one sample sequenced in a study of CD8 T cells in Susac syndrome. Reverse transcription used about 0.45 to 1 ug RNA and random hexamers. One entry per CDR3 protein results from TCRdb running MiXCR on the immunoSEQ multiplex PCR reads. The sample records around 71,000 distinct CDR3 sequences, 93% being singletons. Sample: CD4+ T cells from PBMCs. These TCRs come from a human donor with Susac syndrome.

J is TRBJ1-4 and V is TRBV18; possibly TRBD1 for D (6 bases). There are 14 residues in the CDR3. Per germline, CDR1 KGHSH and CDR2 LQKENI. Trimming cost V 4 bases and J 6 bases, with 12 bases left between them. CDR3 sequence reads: CASSLNSGDEKLFF. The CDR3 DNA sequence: TGTGCCAGCTCACTGAATTCAGGGGATGAAAAACTGTTTTTT. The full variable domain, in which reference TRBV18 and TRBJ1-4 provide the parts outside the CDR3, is NAGVMQNPRHLVRRRGQEARLRCSPMKGHSHVYWYRQLPEEGLKFMVYLQKENIIDESGMPKERFSAEFPKEGPSILRIQQVVRGDSAAYFCASSLNSGDEKLFFGSGTQLSVL.

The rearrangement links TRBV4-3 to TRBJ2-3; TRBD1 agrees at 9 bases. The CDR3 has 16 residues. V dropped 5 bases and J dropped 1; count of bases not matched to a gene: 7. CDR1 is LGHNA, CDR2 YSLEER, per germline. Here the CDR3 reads CASSNVGDRGTDTQYF. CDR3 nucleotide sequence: TGCGCCAGCAGCAACGTGGGGGACAGGGGCACAGATACGCAGTATTTT.

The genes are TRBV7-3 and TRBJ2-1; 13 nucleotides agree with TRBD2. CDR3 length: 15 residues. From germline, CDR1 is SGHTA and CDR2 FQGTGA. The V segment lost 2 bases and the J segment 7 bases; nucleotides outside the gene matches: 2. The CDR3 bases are TGTGCCAGCAGCTTAGGACTAGCGGGGGAAAATGAGCAGTTCTTC. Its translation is CASSLGLAGENEQFF.

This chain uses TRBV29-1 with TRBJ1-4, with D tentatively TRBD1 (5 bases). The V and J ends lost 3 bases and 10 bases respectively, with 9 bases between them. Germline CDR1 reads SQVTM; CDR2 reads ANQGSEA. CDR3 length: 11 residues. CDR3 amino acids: CSVDQGRKLFF. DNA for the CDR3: TGCAGCGTTGACCAGGGCCGAAAACTGTTTTTT.

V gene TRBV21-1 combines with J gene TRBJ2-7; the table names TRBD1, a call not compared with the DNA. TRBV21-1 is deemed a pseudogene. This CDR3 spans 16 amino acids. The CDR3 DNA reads TGTGCCAGCAGCAAAGAGGGGGGGACAAACTCCTACGAGCAGTACTTC. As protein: CASSKEGGTNSYEQYF.

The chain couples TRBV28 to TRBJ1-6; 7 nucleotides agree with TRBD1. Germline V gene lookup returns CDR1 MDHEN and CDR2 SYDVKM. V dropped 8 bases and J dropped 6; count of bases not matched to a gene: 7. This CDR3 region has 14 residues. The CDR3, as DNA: TGTGCCAGCGGTCAGGGGGGAAGTAATTCACCCCTCCACTTT. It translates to CASGQGGSNSPLHF. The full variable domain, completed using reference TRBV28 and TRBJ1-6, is DVKVTQSSRYLVKRTGEKVFLECVQDMDHENMFWYRQDPGLGLRLIYFSYDVKMKEKGDIPEGYSVSREKKERFSLILESASTNQTSMYLCASGQGGSNSPLHFGNGTRLTVT.

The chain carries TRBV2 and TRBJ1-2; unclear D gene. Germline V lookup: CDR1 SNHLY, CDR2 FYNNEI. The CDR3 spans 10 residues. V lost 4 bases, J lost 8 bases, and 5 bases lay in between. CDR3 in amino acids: CASSGRGYTF. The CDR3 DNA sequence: TGTGCCAGCAGTGGACGCGGCTACACCTTC.

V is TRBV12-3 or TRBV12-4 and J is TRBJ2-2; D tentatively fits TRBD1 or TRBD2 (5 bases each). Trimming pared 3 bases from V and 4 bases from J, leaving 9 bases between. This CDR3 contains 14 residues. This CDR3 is CASSLRGVTGELFF. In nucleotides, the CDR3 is TGTGCCAGCAGTTTGCGAGGGGTCACCGGGGAGCTGTTTTTT.

CDR3 nucleotides: TGTGCCAGCAGTTCCTCTTTGGCTGGCGAGCAGTACTTC. Translation gives CASSSSLAGEQYF. This chain joins TRBV12-3 or TRBV12-4 and TRBJ2-7, with D unclear. The CDR3 sequence is 13 residues long. Deletions cut 4 bases from V and 6 bases from J, with 13 bases between.

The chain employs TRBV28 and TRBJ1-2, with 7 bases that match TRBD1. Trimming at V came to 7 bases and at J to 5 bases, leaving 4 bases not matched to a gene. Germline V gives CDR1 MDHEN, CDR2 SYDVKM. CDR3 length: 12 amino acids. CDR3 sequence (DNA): TGTGCCAGCAAGACAGGGAATTATGGCTACACCTTC. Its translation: CASKTGNYGYTF.

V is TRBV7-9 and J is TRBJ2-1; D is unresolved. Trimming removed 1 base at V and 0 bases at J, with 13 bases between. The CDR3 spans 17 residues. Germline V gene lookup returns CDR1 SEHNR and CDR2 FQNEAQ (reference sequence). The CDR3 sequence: CASSLGSPTSSYNEQFF. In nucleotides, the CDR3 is TGTGCCAGCAGCTTAGGGTCCCCAACAAGCTCCTACAATGAGCAGTTCTTC.

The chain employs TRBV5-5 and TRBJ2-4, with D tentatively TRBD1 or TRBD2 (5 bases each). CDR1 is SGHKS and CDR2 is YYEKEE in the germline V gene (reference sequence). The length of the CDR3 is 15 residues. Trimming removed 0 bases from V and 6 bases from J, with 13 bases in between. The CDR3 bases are TGTGCCAGCAGCTTGGAACGGGGCAGGGTAAACATTCAGTACTTC. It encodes CASSLERGRVNIQYF.